The next 15 T cell receptor beta chains were all read from a single sample in a study of T cell responses to AZD1222 COVID-19 vaccine. TCRdb's copy holds only in-frame clones and misses some; the assay was immunoSEQ multiplex PCR. The sample yields under 200,000 clones, 92% seen once. Sequencing was performed on peripheral blood, taken on day 0 of MenACWY control vaccination. These receptor sequences come from an adult in good health.

V gene TRBV2 combines with J gene TRBJ1-5; 7 positions agree with TRBD1. The V gene end was trimmed by 2 bases and the J gene end by 3 bases; junction bases not matched to a gene: 4. This CDR3 contains 15 residues. Germline V gene sequence: CDR1 SNHLY, CDR2 FYNNEI. The CDR3 reads CASSEWTGFNQPQHF. Here the CDR3 DNA reads TGTGCCAGCAGTGAATGGACAGGATTCAATCAGCCCCAGCATTTT.

The V call is TRBV9, the J call TRBJ2-3, with TRBD1 as a possible D gene (5 bases). Germline V CDR1 and CDR2: SGDLS, YYNGEE. The CDR3 contains 15 residues. Between the trimmed V and J ends, which lost 4 bases and 5 bases, there was a span of 17 bases. The CDR3 protein is CASSPHDRRGDTQYF. In DNA form, the CDR3 reads TGTGCCAGCAGCCCCCATGACAGAAGGGGAGATACGCAGTATTTT. Full variable domain (missing parts from reference TRBV9 and TRBJ2-3): DSGVTQTPKHLITATGQRVTLRCSPRSGDLSVYWYQQSLDQGLQFLIQYYNGEERAKGNILERFSAQQFPDLHSELNLSSLELGDSALYFCASSPHDRRGDTQYFGPGTRLTVL.

The chain recombines TRBV27 with TRBJ2-5; D is unclear. The germline CDR1 and CDR2 sequences are MNHEY and SMNVEV (reference sequence). The length of the CDR3 is 13 residues. Between the trimmed V and J ends, which lost 5 bases and 5 bases, there was a span of 12 bases. The CDR3 region has the DNA TGTGCCAGCAGTCCCCTCCTTGGGGAGACCCAGTACTTC. This translates into CASSPLLGETQYF.

This chain links TRBV5-1 with TRBJ1-4; 12 bases map to TRBD1. In germline, CDR1 is SGHRS, CDR2 YFSETQ. The ends lost 3 bases at V and 0 bases at J; junction bases unmatched: 3. This CDR3 has 17 residues. The CDR3 reads CASSSGQGATTNEKLFF. CDR3 DNA sequence: TGCGCCAGCAGCTCGGGACAGGGGGCGACAACTAATGAAAAACTGTTTTTT.

The chain links TRBV4-1 to TRBJ2-7; tentative D call: TRBD1 (5 bases). The V gene lost 3 bases and the J gene lost 5 bases, with 20 bases spanning the gap. The CDR3 spans 16 residues. The germline V gene encodes CDR1 MGHRA and CDR2 YSYEKL. CDR3 amino acids: CASSQETQGPIHEQYF. CDR3 DNA: TGCGCCAGCAGCCAGGAAACGCAGGGCCCTATACACGAGCAGTACTTC.

This chain uses TRBV28 with TRBJ1-3; 7 nucleotides match TRBD1. CDR3 length: 14 residues. The germline gives CDR1 MDHEN, CDR2 SYDVKM. V lost 2 bases, J lost 5 bases, and 3 bases stayed unmatched. Written as DNA, the CDR3 is TGTGCCAGCAGTTTAGGGGACAGCCGAAACACCATATATTTT. This encodes CASSLGDSRNTIYF.

The chain recombines TRBV6-2 or TRBV6-3 with TRBJ1-5, with D hard to call. CDR3 length equals 13 residues. The germline V and J ends were trimmed by 4 bases and 5 bases, with 9 bases remaining between them. CDR1 and CDR2 from the germline V gene are MNHEY and SVGEGT. CDR3 region: CASSWSRDQPQHF. The CDR3 region has the DNA TGTGCCAGCAGTTGGAGTCGAGATCAGCCCCAGCATTTT.

The gene calls are TRBV6-2 or TRBV6-3 and TRBJ2-4; D possibly corresponds to TRBD2 (5 bases). Trimming took off 4 bases at V and 0 bases at J, with 10 bases between the two ends. CDR3 size: 15 residues. Germline assignment: CDR1 MNHEY and CDR2 SVGEGT. The CDR3 protein is CASSSGLIAKNIQYF. DNA for the CDR3: TGTGCCAGCAGTTCGGGGTTGATAGCCAAAAACATTCAGTACTTC.

CDR3 bases: TGTGCCAGCAGTGGGGATGCGGGAGGGCCGTCTCGCACAGATACGCAGTATTTT. Translation gives CASSGDAGGPSRTDTQYF. This chain connects TRBV2 to TRBJ2-3; 9 positions agree with TRBD2. This CDR3 has 18 amino acids. The germline CDR1 and CDR2 sequences are SNHLY and FYNNEI. V lost 4 bases and J lost 1; bases outside the gene matches: 12.

V is TRBV27 and J is TRBJ1-2; 8 bases match TRBD1. The CDR3 has 14 residues. The J segment lost 7 bases and the V segment lost 5 bases, leaving 9 bases of the junction unmatched. Germline CDR1 and CDR2: MNHEY and SMNVEV (reference sequence). CDR3 sequence reads: CASSAAGGFGGYTF. CDR3 nucleotides: TGTGCCAGCAGTGCGGCAGGGGGCTTTGGTGGCTACACCTTC.

The gene calls are TRBV11-2 and TRBJ2-7, with 7 bases identical to TRBD2. CDR1 and CDR2 (germline): SGHAT, FQNNGV. CDR3 size: 15 residues. With V trimmed by 3 bases and J by 2 bases, 7 bases remained unmatched. CDR3 DNA: TGTGCCAGCAGCTTGGGGAGGGGAGAGACCTACGAGCAGTACTTC. Amino acid sequence: CASSLGRGETYEQYF.

The chain carries TRBV5-1 and TRBJ2-3; 7 bases line up with TRBD2. Germline assignment: CDR1 SGHRS and CDR2 YFSETQ. Trimming removed 4 bases from V and 0 bases from J; junction bases left unmatched: 8. This CDR3 is built from 16 residues. The chain's CDR3 is CASSQGREISTDTQYF. Written as DNA, the CDR3 is TGCGCCAGCAGCCAAGGGAGGGAAATTAGCACAGATACGCAGTATTTT.

The rearrangement links TRBV9 to TRBJ1-6, with 8 bases identical to TRBD1. This CDR3 contains 14 residues. Germline loops: CDR1 SGDLS, CDR2 YYNGEE. V trimming: 4 bases; J trimming: 7 bases; junction bases outside the gene matches: 4. The CDR3 coding sequence is TGTGCCAGCAGCTTCGGACAGGGCAATTCACCCCTCCACTTT. It codes for CASSFGQGNSPLHF.

V usage is TRBV19 and J usage is TRBJ1-3; no reliable D call. The germline V gene encodes CDR1 LNHDA and CDR2 SQIVND (reference sequence). The V end was cut by 7 bases, the J end by 4 bases, with 8 bases between. This CDR3 has 12 amino acids. CDR3 bases: TGTGCCAGTATGGCGGGGGGAAACACCATATATTTT. As protein: CASMAGGNTIYF.

The chain combines TRBV27 with TRBJ2-7, with TRBD2 matching 12 bases. The CDR3 totals 17 residues. From germline, CDR1 is MNHEY and CDR2 SMNVEV (reference sequence). Germline trimming cut 0 bases from V and 2 bases from J; bases unmatched to any gene: 5. CDR3 DNA sequence: TGTGCCAGCAGTTTATCGTCTCGGACTAGCGGGACCTACGAGCAGTACTTC. This gives the protein CASSLSSRTSGTYEQYF.